These 23 T cell receptor beta chains share one sample of origin, sequenced in a study of regulatory T cells in long-lasting Graves disease. Time point denoted: newly diagnosed GD, antithyroid drugs for less than 3 months. Preparation of the TCR library used RNA extracted from PBMCs. For TCR beta, libraries came from iRepertoire HTBI primers and Arm-PCR of CDR3 regions. TCRdb fed the multiplex PCR reads into MiXCR, producing one record per CDR3 protein. The sample has about 560,000 distinct CDR3 sequences, 15% to 20% seen once; the top ten hold about 12%. These same data were also listed under a study on T cells in Graves' hyperthyroidism and ophthalmopathy.

Here the sequenced sample was peripheral blood mononuclear cells (PBMCs), taken at new diagnosis, from a patient treated with antithyroid drugs. All receptors derive from a man aged 18 to 29 with Graves disease.

This clonotype has ten or more counts. The CDR3 protein is CASSSGSWGLSQPQHF. For the CDR3, the DNA is TGTGCCAGCAGTTCCGGGTCTTGGGGTTTGAGTCAGCCCCAGCATTTT. This chain connects TRBV27 to TRBJ1-5; no definite D call. Trimming cost V 4 bases and J 6 bases, with 19 bases left between them. This CDR3 is built from 16 residues. Germline V gene lookup returns CDR1 MNHEY and CDR2 SMNVEV (reference sequence).

A note on this clonotype: Given a much more abundant clone one base away, this may be a read error. The V gene is TRBV28, the J gene TRBJ1-5, with TRBD1 matching over 8 bases. The trim removed 8 bases at V and 4 bases at J, leaving 10 bases unmatched. CDR3 length: 15 amino acids. CDR1 is MDHEN and CDR2 is SYDVKM in the germline V gene. The CDR3 DNA reads TGTGCCAGCGGGGAGGGGGACAGGAGAAATCAGCCCCAGCATTTT. Its protein product is CASGEGDRRNQPQHF.

There are many counts of this clonotype. J is TRBJ1-2 and V is TRBV27; D is unclear. Looked up from germline, CDR1 is MNHEY and CDR2 is SMNVEV (reference sequence). Between the trimmed V and J ends, which lost 3 bases and 3 bases, there was a span of 11 bases. The CDR3 runs to 14 residues. In DNA, the CDR3 is TGTGCCAGCAGTTTGAACTCCCGGGACTATGGCTACACCTTC. This gives the protein CASSLNSRDYGYTF.

The gene calls are TRBV5-1 and TRBJ1-4; the match to TRBD1 covers 9 bases. Germline trimming cut 3 bases from V and 3 bases from J; bases unmatched to any gene: 3. The germline CDR1 and CDR2 sequences are SGHRS and YFSETQ. There are 15 residues in the CDR3. Written as DNA, the CDR3 is TGCGCCAGCAGCTCACAGGGGGCGGCTAATGAAAAACTGTTTTTT. This encodes CASSSQGAANEKLFF.

The chain joins TRBV7-9 to TRBJ1-6; no clear D. The length of the CDR3 is 14 residues. CDR1 and CDR2 (germline): SEHNR, FQNEAQ (reference sequence). Trimming shortened V by 2 bases and J by 6 bases, and 8 bases separated the two germline ends. The CDR3 region is CASSLKPINSPLHF. CDR3 nucleotides: TGTGCCAGCAGCTTAAAGCCGATTAATTCACCCCTCCACTTT.

To note about this clonotype: With a much larger clone just one base away, this may be a read error. The chain is built from TRBV12-3 or TRBV12-4 and TRBJ2-7; the D call may be TRBD1 or TRBD2 (5 bases each). The CDR3 is made up of 13 amino acids. The CDR3 loop reads CTSSLGGGLEQYF. The CDR3 coding sequence is TGTACCAGCAGTTTAGGTGGGGGTTTAGAGCAGTACTTC.

This clonotype was seen ten or more times. This sequence joins TRBV5-1 and TRBJ2-2; D gene unclear. There are 15 residues in the CDR3. Germline assignment: CDR1 SGHRS and CDR2 YFSETQ. V dropped 2 bases and J dropped 0 bases, with 8 bases sitting between them. CDR3 in DNA: TGCGCCAGCAGCTTATCAGGCACGAACACCGGGGAGCTGTTTTTT. Protein product: CASSLSGTNTGELFF.

This clonotype was found many times. The chain combines TRBV2 with TRBJ2-3; 8 bases are a match to TRBD1. This CDR3 has 14 residues. Germline loops: CDR1 SNHLY, CDR2 FYNNEI. V lost 6 bases, J lost 0 bases, and 2 bases stayed unmatched. In DNA, the CDR3 is TGTGCCAGCAGGACAGGGGTTAGCACAGATACGCAGTATTTT. Translated: CASRTGVSTDTQYF. Full variable domain (remainder filled in from reference TRBV2 and TRBJ2-3): EPEVTQTPSHQVTQMGQEVILRCVPISNHLYFYWYRQILGQKVEFLVSFYNNEISEKSEIFDDQFSVERPDGSNFTLKIRSTKLEDSAMYFCASRTGVSTDTQYFGPGTRLTVL.

On this clonotype itself: One base away lies a much larger clone, so this may be a sequencing read error. V gene TRBV28 combines with J gene TRBJ2-5, with D tentatively TRBD2 (6 bases). Trimming left V 8 bases short and J 4 bases short, with 14 bases between. From germline, CDR1 is MDHEN and CDR2 SYDVKM. The CDR3 length is 13 residues. In DNA, the CDR3 is TGTGCCAGCGGAGAGGGAGGTGGAGAGACCCAGTACTTC. Translated, it gives CASGEGGGETQYF.

This clonotype was observed at least ten times. The chain recombines TRBV18 with TRBJ2-7; D gene uncertain. The CDR3 is 13 amino acids. CDR1 and CDR2 (germline): KGHSH, LQKENI. Trimming stripped 6 bases from V and 2 bases from J, with 11 bases between. The chain's CDR3 is CASSALKTYEQYF. CDR3 bases: TGTGCCAGCTCGGCCCTCAAAACCTACGAGCAGTACTTC.

This clonotype was seen repeatedly, ten times or more. The CDR3 bases are TGTGCCAGCCGACCAAGACTCCAGGGGCGGGGGACTGAAGCTTTCTTT. It specifies CASRPRLQGRGTEAFF. This chain links TRBV12-3 or TRBV12-4 with TRBJ1-1, with a tentative D call TRBD1 (6 bases). This CDR3 has 16 residues. Trimming stripped 8 bases from V and 5 bases from J, with 24 bases between.

This clonotype was counted only a few times. The J gene is TRBJ1-1, the V gene TRBV20-1, with 9 nucleotides matching TRBD1. The germline V gene has CDR1 DFQATT and CDR2 SNEGSKA (reference sequence). The CDR3 runs 13 residues. V gave up 2 bases and J gave up 5 bases; unmatched junction bases: 3. CDR3 amino acids: CSARRTGVTEAFF. The CDR3 nucleotides are TGCAGTGCTAGAAGGACAGGGGTGACTGAAGCTTTCTTT.

This clonotype was observed many times. V gene TRBV20-1 combines with J gene TRBJ2-5; D remains unclear. Germline V CDR1 and CDR2: DFQATT, SNEGSKA (reference sequence). With 0 bases removed from V and 7 bases from J, the gap between germline ends came to 15 bases. The CDR3 extends over 14 amino acids. For the CDR3, the DNA is TGCAGTGCTAGAGACCCGAGGAGCTCGGGGACCCAGTACTTC. This codes for CSARDPRSSGTQYF.

Turning to this clonotype: A single base separates this from a much larger clone, so it may be a read error. V usage is TRBV30 and J usage is TRBJ2-7, with D tentatively TRBD2 (5 bases). The CDR3 has 13 amino acids. Germline values: CDR1 GTSNPN, CDR2 SVGIG (reference sequence). With 5 bases removed from V and 5 bases from J, the gap between germline ends came to 16 bases. CDR3 bases: TGTGCCTGGCGCTTCTTTGGGAGAGACGAGCAGTACTTC. Translated, it gives CAWRFFGRDEQYF.

This rearrangement joins TRBV24-1 to TRBJ1-2; a weak D match, TRBD1 (5 bases). The CDR3 sequence is 13 residues long. V was cut by 7 bases and J by 8 bases, with 16 bases left in between. In germline, CDR1 is KGHDR, CDR2 SFDVKD. CDR3 loop: CATRAGPVSGYTF. The CDR3 nucleotides are TGTGCCACCAGAGCAGGGCCAGTGTCCGGCTACACCTTC.

The chain employs TRBV19 and TRBJ2-7; the match to TRBD2 covers 10 bases. From germline, CDR1 is LNHDA and CDR2 SQIVND (reference sequence). The J segment lost 4 bases and the V segment lost 11 bases, leaving 14 bases of the junction unmatched. This CDR3 is 15 amino acids long. Here the CDR3 reads CASNWASGSSYEQYF. The CDR3 nucleotides are TGTGCCTCTAATTGGGCTAGCGGGAGTTCGTACGAGCAGTACTTC.

The rearrangement joins TRBV20-1 to TRBJ2-7; no reliable D call. The CDR3 length is 12 residues. Trimming stripped 0 bases from V and 5 bases from J, with 8 bases between. The germline gives CDR1 DFQATT, CDR2 SNEGSKA (reference sequence). CDR3 amino acids: CSARDWTDEQYF. CDR3 DNA sequence: TGCAGTGCTAGAGATTGGACGGACGAGCAGTACTTC.

This clonotype was observed at least ten times. This chain connects TRBV12-3 or TRBV12-4 to TRBJ2-7; 8 bases line up with TRBD1. Trimming cost V 1 base and J 5 bases; bases outside gene matches: 7. This CDR3 is 15 amino acids long. CDR3: CASSLVGQGTNEQYF. The CDR3 DNA sequence: TGTGCCAGCAGTTTAGTAGGACAGGGTACGAACGAGCAGTACTTC.

Regarding this clonotype: A clone one base away is much larger, so this may be a read error. V is TRBV6-2 or TRBV6-3 and J is TRBJ2-3, with 7 bases lining up with TRBD1. Germline CDR1 and CDR2: MNHEY and SVGEGT. The CDR3 is made up of 19 amino acids. V gave up 0 bases and J gave up 2 bases; unmatched junction bases: 14. This chain's CDR3 is CASSYSRGQTLLPTDTQYF. In DNA form, the CDR3 reads TGTGCCAGCAGTTACTCGAGGGGACAGACCCTTCTTCCCACAGATACGCAGTATTTT.

This clonotype was counted only a few times. This rearrangement joins TRBV20-1 to TRBJ2-7; D call uncertain. Germline V gene data show CDR1 as DFQATT and CDR2 as SNEGSKA (reference sequence). CDR3 length: 15 amino acids. V was shortened by 0 bases and J by 1 base, with 13 bases between the two germline ends. This CDR3 reads CSARDSAGPSYEQYF. The CDR3 region has the DNA TGCAGTGCTAGAGATTCTGCCGGACCTTCCTACGAGCAGTACTTC.

In this sample, this clonotype turned up many times. The rearrangement uses TRBV7-9 and TRBJ2-7; 8 bases map to TRBD1. This CDR3 is 13 amino acids long. The J segment lost 3 bases and the V segment lost 6 bases, leaving 4 bases of the junction unmatched. Germline CDR1 SEHNR, CDR2 FQNEAQ (reference sequence). CDR3 protein: CASRLTGDYEQYF. DNA for the CDR3: TGTGCCAGCAGGCTGACAGGGGACTACGAGCAGTACTTC. Full variable domain (remainder filled in from reference TRBV7-9 and TRBJ2-7): DTGVSQNPRHKITKRGQNVTFRCDPISEHNRLYWYRQTLGQGPEFLTYFQNEAQLEKSRLLSDRFSAERPKGSFSTLEIQRTEQGDSAMYLCASRLTGDYEQYFGPGTRLTVT.

This clonotype came up a few times. The genes are TRBV13 and TRBJ2-1; D is perhaps TRBD1 (5 bases). CDR1 is PRHDT and CDR2 is FYEKMQ in the germline V gene (reference sequence). The CDR3 loop spans 18 amino acids. V was shortened by 5 bases and J by 5 bases, with 25 bases between the two germline ends. The CDR3 protein is CASSPLGDRDDFNNEQFF. CDR3 DNA sequence: TGTGCCAGCAGCCCCCTGGGTGACAGAGACGATTTTAACAATGAGCAGTTCTTC.

This clonotype was detected only a few times. CDR3 nucleotides: TGCAGTGCTAGTGTCCGGGCTCGTCTCAACTACGAGCAGTACTTC. Translation: CSASVRARLNYEQYF. The chain is built from TRBV20-1 and TRBJ2-7; D is unclear. The V gene's germline CDR1 is DFQATT and CDR2 SNEGSKA (reference sequence). This CDR3 has 15 residues. V was pared by 3 bases and J by 3 bases, with 18 bases between.